This TCR beta chain was observed in a study of shared clonotypes between healthy human individuals. Study-level background: The plates for each donor numbered three CD4 naive, three CD4 memory, two CD8 naive and one CD8 memory. Study observations and caveats: Generally, naive subsets came out with larger estimated richness than memory subsets. Only blood was sampled, and tissue TCR repertoires likely differ from blood ones.

Sequenced by immunoSEQ multiplex PCR; TCRdb stores in-frame clones only, minus some. This table has 2 million to 2.5 million clones, more than 80% appearing once. As for this clone: Antigen specificity is unknown. The identical CDR3 is also encoded by other nucleotide sequences in the sample.

This TCR derives from a man aged 18 to 30 in good health. Some clones in this sample may be carry-over from other donors' samples. Sequences were obtained from naive CD4+ T cells from PBMCs. Subset described: CD45RA+ positively selected.

The chain's CDR3 is CASSLGRESYEQYF. The CDR3 nucleotides are TGTGCCAGCAGCTTAGGGCGGGAATCCTACGAGCAGTACTTC. V is TRBV7-9 and J is TRBJ2-7; D perhaps matches TRBD2 (6 bases). The CDR3 covers 14 residues. Germline CDR1 reads SEHNR; CDR2 reads FQNEAQ (reference sequence). The V and J ends lost 1 base and 1 base respectively, with 8 bases between them.